A selection of T cell receptor beta chains follows, all from one sample in a study of human T cells and chemical hapten exposure. TCRdb re-called the RACE reads with MiXCR, one entry per CDR3 protein. Of approximately 80,000 distinct CDR3 sequences in the sample, 7.5% to 9.5% were seen once. This specimen consisted of whole blood, obtained in connection with sensitization to the hapten diphenylcyclopropenone (DPC). These receptor sequences come from a woman aged 25 to 45 with alopecia areata. Some clones in this sample may be carry-over from other donors' samples. The CDR3 runs from the conserved cysteine through the conserved F or W. D genes are given only for firm matches. Rows may omit the clone size; those that give it use once, few, many or a size class.

V gene	D gene	clone size	J gene	CDR3 DNA	CDR3 protein
TRBV29-1	TRBD2	many	TRBJ2-2	TGCAGCGTTGTTAGCGGGGGGACCGGGGAGCTGTTTTTT	CSVVSGGTGELFF
TRBV11-2	TRBD1	-	TRBJ1-1	TGTGCCAGCAGCCCCCGGTCGGGGACAGGACGCACTGAAGCTTTCTTT	CASSPRSGTGRTEAFF
TRBV5-1	-	many	TRBJ2-2	TGCGCCAGCAGCTTGGAGGGGCCCTCCACCGGGGAGCTGTTTTTT	CASSLEGPSTGELFF
TRBV6-5	TRBD2	-	TRBJ2-5	TGTGTCAGTAGTAGCGGGGCCCGGGAGACCCAGTACTTC	CVSSSGARETQYF
TRBV20-1	TRBD1	few	TRBJ1-6	TGCAGTGCTAGAGTCGGAGGGACAGGGAATAATTCACCCCTCCACTTT	CSARVGGTGNNSPLHF
TRBV29-1	-	few	TRBJ2-6	TGCAGCGTTGCCGCGTCCTCTGGGGCCAACGTCCTGACTTTC	CSVAASSGANVLTF
TRBV5-1	TRBD2	-	TRBJ2-3	TGCGCCAGCAGCGTGGAGTCTAGCGGAGATACGCAGTATTTT	CASSVESSGDTQYF
TRBV7-2	-	many	TRBJ1-2	TGTGCCAGCAGCTTACGGGACAAGAACTATGGCTACACCTTC	CASSLRDKNYGYTF
TRBV29-1	-	many	TRBJ2-1	TGCAGCGCAACCAGTATCTTACAGGGCAGCTCCTACAATGAGCAGTTCTTC	CSATSILQGSSYNEQFF
TRBV14	-	-	TRBJ2-2	TGTGCCAGCAACTCCAAGTACCGGGTCAGCTCTCAGTGGGGGAACACCGGGGAGCTGTTTTTT	CASNSKYRVSSQWGNTGELFF
TRBV20-1	-	many	TRBJ1-4	TGCAGTGCTAGAGGCCAGGAGTGGGAAAAACTGTTTTTT	CSARGQEWEKLFF
TRBV6-5	-	few	TRBJ1-3	TGTGCCAGCAGTTCAGGGTCCTCTGGAAACACCATATATTTT	CASSSGSSGNTIYF
TRBV4-2	TRBD2	many	TRBJ2-1	TGTGCCAGCAACCCCCCTAGCGGTGAGCAGTTCTTC	CASNPPSGEQFF
TRBV7-9	-	few	TRBJ1-6	TGTGCCAGCGGGATCTCCGAAGACTCACCCCTCCACTTT	CASGISEDSPLHF
TRBV11-1	-	many	TRBJ2-2	TGTGCCAGCAGCCTCGACAGGCAGAACACCGGGGAGCTGTTTTTT	CASSLDRQNTGELFF
TRBV7-2	TRBD1	many	TRBJ1-5	TGTGCCAGCAGCTTCAGGACAGGGCAGGATCAGCCCCAGCATTTT	CASSFRTGQDQPQHF
TRBV2	TRBD1	many	TRBJ2-1	TGTGCCAGCAGCACCCAGGGGGCCAATGAGCAGTTCTTC	CASSTQGANEQFF
TRBV6-1	TRBD2	many	TRBJ2-7	TGTGCCAGCAGGGCGACTAGCGGGGGCTACGAGCAGTACTTC	CASRATSGGYEQYF
TRBV12-3/TRBV12-4	TRBD1	many	TRBJ1-3	TGTGCCAGCAGTCCCGGACAGGGAAAGCCTGGAAACACCATATATTTT	CASSPGQGKPGNTIYF
TRBV29-1	-	few	TRBJ1-1	TGCAGCGTCGTAAAACAGGGTAACACTGAAGCTTTCTTT	CSVVKQGNTEAFF
TRBV5-6	-	few	TRBJ2-7	TGTGCCAGCAGCTTGGGCGATCATTACGAGCAGTACTTC	CASSLGDHYEQYF
TRBV6-6	-	few	TRBJ1-1	TGTGCCAGCAGTTACCCCCGTGGGGTGAACACTGAAGCTTTCTTT	CASSYPRGVNTEAFF
TRBV20-1	-	many	TRBJ2-5	TGCAGTGCTAATGACATTGGACGCACCCAGTACTTC	CSANDIGRTQYF
TRBV12-5	-	many	TRBJ1-5	TGTGCTAGTGGTTTGGTTAGTGTGCAGCCCCAGCATTTT	CASGLVSVQPQHF
TRBV10-3	-	many	TRBJ2-6	TGTGCCATCAGGCAGAGGGAGGGGGCCAACGTCCTGACTTTC	CAIRQREGANVLTF
TRBV20-1	-	many	TRBJ1-1	TGCAGTGCTAGTGCGGGATCCGACACTGAAGCTTTCTTT	CSASAGSDTEAFF
TRBV11-1	-	few	TRBJ2-2	TGTGCCAGCAGCACACAGTTAGGGGCTGCCGGGGAGCTGTTTTTT	CASSTQLGAAGELFF
TRBV27	-	few	TRBJ1-2	TGTGCCAGCAGTTTAGGCCCTAGACCCTTC	CASSLGPRPF
TRBV5-5	TRBD1	many	TRBJ2-3	TGTGCCAGCGGACAAACCGGGACAGGGGCGTCAGATACGCAGTATTTT	CASGQTGTGASDTQYF
TRBV27	TRBD2	many	TRBJ2-1	TGTGCCAGCTTTCACGGGGGGGGGCCACCCCATGAGCAGTTCTTC	CASFHGGGPPHEQFF
TRBV20-1	-	few	TRBJ2-7	TGCAGTGCTGCCGCGGGGACCTATCCGACCTACGAGCAGTACTTC	CSAAAGTYPTYEQYF
TRBV3-1	-	-	TRBJ2-7	TGTGCCAGCAGCCAAGGGGGCCTCTACGAGCAGTACTTC	CASSQGGLYEQYF